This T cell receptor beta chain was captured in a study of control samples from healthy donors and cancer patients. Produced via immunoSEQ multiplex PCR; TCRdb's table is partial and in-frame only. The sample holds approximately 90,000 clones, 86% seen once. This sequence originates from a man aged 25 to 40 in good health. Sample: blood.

CDR3 DNA sequence: TGTGCCAGCAGCTTACTTCGGGGCGGGGAGCTGTTTTTT. Its translation is CASSLLRGGELFF. The chain combines TRBV7-2 with TRBJ2-2, with D perhaps matching TRBD2 (5 bases). Trimming pared 2 bases from V and 7 bases from J, leaving 8 bases between. This CDR3 is built from 13 residues. From germline, CDR1 is SGHTA and CDR2 FQGNSA.